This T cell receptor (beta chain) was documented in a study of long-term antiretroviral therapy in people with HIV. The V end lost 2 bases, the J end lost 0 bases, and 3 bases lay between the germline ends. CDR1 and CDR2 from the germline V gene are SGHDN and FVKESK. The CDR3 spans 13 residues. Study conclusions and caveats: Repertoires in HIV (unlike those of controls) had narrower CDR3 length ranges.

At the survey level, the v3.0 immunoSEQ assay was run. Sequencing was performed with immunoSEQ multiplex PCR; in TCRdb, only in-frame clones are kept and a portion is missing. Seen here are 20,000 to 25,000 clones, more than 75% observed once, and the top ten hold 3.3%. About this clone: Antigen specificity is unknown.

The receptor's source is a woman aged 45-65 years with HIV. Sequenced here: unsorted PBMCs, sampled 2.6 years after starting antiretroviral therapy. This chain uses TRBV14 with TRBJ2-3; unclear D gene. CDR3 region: CASSQFSTDTQYF. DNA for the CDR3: TGTGCCAGCAGCCAATTTAGCACAGATACGCAGTATTTT.